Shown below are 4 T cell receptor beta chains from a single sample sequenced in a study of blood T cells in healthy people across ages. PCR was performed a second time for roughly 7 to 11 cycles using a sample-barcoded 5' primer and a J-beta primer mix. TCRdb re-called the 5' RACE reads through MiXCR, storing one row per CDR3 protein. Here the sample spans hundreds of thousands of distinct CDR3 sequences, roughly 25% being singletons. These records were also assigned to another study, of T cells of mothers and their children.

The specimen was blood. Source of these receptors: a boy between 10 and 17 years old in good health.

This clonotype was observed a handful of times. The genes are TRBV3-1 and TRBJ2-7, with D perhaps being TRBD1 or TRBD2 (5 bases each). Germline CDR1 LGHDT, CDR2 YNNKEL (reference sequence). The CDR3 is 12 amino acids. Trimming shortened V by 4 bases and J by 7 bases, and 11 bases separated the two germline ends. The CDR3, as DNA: TGTGCCAGCAGCCCGGGATGGGGGGAGCAGTACTTC. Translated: CASSPGWGEQYF.

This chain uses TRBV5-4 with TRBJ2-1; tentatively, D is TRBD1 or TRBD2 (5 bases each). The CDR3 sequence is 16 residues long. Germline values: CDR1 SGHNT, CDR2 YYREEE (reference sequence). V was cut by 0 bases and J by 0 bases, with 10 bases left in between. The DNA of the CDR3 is TGTGCCAGCAGCTTGGCGGGACCGAACTCCTACAATGAGCAGTTCTTC. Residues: CASSLAGPNSYNEQFF.

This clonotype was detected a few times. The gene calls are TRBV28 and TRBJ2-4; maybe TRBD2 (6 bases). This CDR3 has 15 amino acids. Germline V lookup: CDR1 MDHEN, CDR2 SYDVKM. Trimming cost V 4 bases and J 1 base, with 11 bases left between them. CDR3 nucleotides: TGTGCCAGCAGTTGGAGGGGCAGCGCCAAAAACATTCAGTACTTC. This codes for CASSWRGSAKNIQYF.

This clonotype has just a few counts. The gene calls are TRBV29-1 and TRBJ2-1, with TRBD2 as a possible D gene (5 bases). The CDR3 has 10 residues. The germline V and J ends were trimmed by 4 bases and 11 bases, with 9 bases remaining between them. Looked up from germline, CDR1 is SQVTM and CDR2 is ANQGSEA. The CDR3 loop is CSVVLEKQFF. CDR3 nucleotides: TGCAGCGTTGTACTAGAAAAGCAGTTCTTC.